The 6 T cell receptor beta chains below were found in one sample sequenced in a study of cytomegalovirus exposure and HLA in healthy donors. A multiplex PCR was run with 60 Vbeta primers and 13 Jbeta primers. Profiling relied on immunoSEQ multiplex PCR, and the TCRdb table lists in-frame clones only, not all of them. There are some 160,000 clones in the sample; approximately 80% occur only once, and 1.5% to 2% lies in the top ten. Material for sequencing was PBMCs. These receptors all stem from a woman aged 40 to 50 in good health and CMV-seronegative.

Only one count was recorded for this clone. The gene calls are TRBV7-6 and TRBJ2-3; D gene uncertain. Germline CDR1 reads SGHVS; CDR2 reads FNYEAQ. With 5 bases removed from V and 0 bases from J, the gap between germline ends came to 12 bases. The CDR3 consists of 15 residues. As DNA, the CDR3 is TGTGCCAGCAGCGACCCATCCGGGAGCACAGATACGCAGTATTTT. This translates into CASSDPSGSTDTQYF.

This clone is a singleton in its sample. The rearrangement joins TRBV19 to TRBJ1-2; the match to TRBD1 covers 7 bases. The trim removed 5 bases at V and 2 bases at J, leaving 8 bases unmatched. Per the germline V gene, CDR1 is LNHDA and CDR2 is SQIVND (reference sequence). This CDR3 comprises 15 residues. The CDR3 region has the DNA TGTGCCAGTAGTCCCGGGACAGCCTCCAACTATGGCTACACCTTC. As protein: CASSPGTASNYGYTF. Together with reference TRBV19 and TRBJ1-2, the CDR3 gives the full variable domain: DGGITQSPKYLFRKEGQNVTLSCEQNLNHDAMYWYRQDPGQGLRLIYYSQIVNDFQKGDIAEGYSVSREKKESFPLTVTSAQKNPTAFYLCASSPGTASNYGYTFGSGTRLTVV.

This clone was detected only a few times. CDR3: CASSLESAGYYGYTF. The CDR3 nucleotides are TGTGCCAGCAGCTTAGAGTCGGCAGGGTACTATGGCTACACCTTC. The rearrangement links TRBV7-9 to TRBJ1-2, with D possibly TRBD1 on 5 matching bases. Trimming shortened V by 1 base and J by 3 bases, and 12 bases separated the two germline ends. Germline CDR1 reads SEHNR; CDR2 reads FQNEAQ (reference sequence). The CDR3 is 15 residues long.

The chain employs TRBV5-4 and TRBJ2-5; a possible D gene is TRBD2 (5 bases). The CDR3 is 14 amino acids. Germline V CDR1 and CDR2: SGHNT, YYREEE (reference sequence). V lost 4 bases and J 1 base, leaving 11 bases between the germline ends. CDR3 coding DNA: TGTGCCAGCAGCAGCACGGGGTTCCAAGAGACCCAGTACTTC. It translates to CASSSTGFQETQYF.

V usage is TRBV7-8 and J usage is TRBJ2-1; tentative D call: TRBD2 (6 bases). V lost 1 base to trimming and J lost 4 bases, with 8 bases between them. Germline assignment: CDR1 SGHVS and CDR2 FQNEAQ. CDR3 length: 14 amino acids. CDR3 sequence: CASSLDGGYNEQFF. For the CDR3, the DNA is TGTGCCAGCAGCTTAGATGGGGGGTACAATGAGCAGTTCTTC.

The J gene is TRBJ1-2, the V gene TRBV11-2; D is ambiguous. The CDR3 is 15 residues long. Trimming removed 0 bases at V and 6 bases at J, with 14 bases between. Germline assignment: CDR1 SGHAT and CDR2 FQNNGV. The CDR3 nucleotides are TGTGCCAGCAGCTTAGAGGGCCTTGGTTGGAATGGCTACACCTTC. Translating gives CASSLEGLGWNGYTF. Using reference TRBV11-2 and TRBJ1-2 for the parts outside the CDR3, the full variable domain is EAGVAQSPRYKIIEKRQSVAFWCNPISGHATLYWYQQILGQGPKLLIQFQNNGVVDDSQLPKDRFSAERLKGVDSTLKIQPAKLEDSAVYLCASSLEGLGWNGYTFGSGTRLTVV.